The T cell receptor beta chain under discussion was sequenced for a study of T cell responses to AZD1222 COVID-19 vaccine. Sequenced by immunoSEQ multiplex PCR; TCRdb stores in-frame clones only, minus some. The profile shows around 56,000 clones, 70% to 90% of them singletons. Comments on this clone: No antigen is known for it.

Germline V gene sequence: CDR1 MNHEY, CDR2 SVGAGI. The CDR3 contains 14 residues. Trimming removed 11 bases from V and 5 bases from J; junction bases left unmatched: 9. Study-level results: Nearly half of spike-specific TCRs reportedly go after variant regions that carry no mutations. Vaccine-related CD4 TCRs covered spike, predominating at 160-218 and 743-854.

The V call is TRBV6-5, the J call TRBJ2-2; 9 bases line up with TRBD2. The sample in question was peripheral blood, obtained 28 days after the second AZD1222 dose. This clonotype was obtained from an adult who received the AZD1222 COVID-19 vaccine. CDR3 sequence reads: CASSGGRATGELFF. As DNA, the CDR3 is TGTGCCTCTTCTGGCGGGAGGGCAACCGGGGAGCTGTTTTTT.